The table lists the clone carrying this T cell receptor beta chain with a count of one. Its target is not known. V lost 4 bases to trimming and J lost 5 bases; unmatched junction nucleotides: 7. Germline V gene lookup returns CDR1 MNHEY and CDR2 SMNVEV (reference sequence). The CDR3 extends over 15 amino acids. This sample was taken from a study of shared clonotypes between healthy human individuals. Study-level findings and limits: The sole specimen, blood, was sampled, and tissue repertoires likely differ.

Sequenced by immunoSEQ multiplex PCR; TCRdb stores in-frame clones only, minus some. The table records hundreds of thousands of clones, around 72% of them present only once. The chain has TRBV27 and TRBJ2-5; 10 positions agree with TRBD1. Material for sequencing was memory CD4+ T cells sorted from blood. The subset was: CD45RA-negative fraction. This clonotype was sampled from a woman in her thirties in good health. The CDR3 spells CASSYSGQGWETQYF. The CDR3 coding sequence is TGTGCCAGCAGTTATTCGGGACAGGGGTGGGAGACCCAGTACTTC.